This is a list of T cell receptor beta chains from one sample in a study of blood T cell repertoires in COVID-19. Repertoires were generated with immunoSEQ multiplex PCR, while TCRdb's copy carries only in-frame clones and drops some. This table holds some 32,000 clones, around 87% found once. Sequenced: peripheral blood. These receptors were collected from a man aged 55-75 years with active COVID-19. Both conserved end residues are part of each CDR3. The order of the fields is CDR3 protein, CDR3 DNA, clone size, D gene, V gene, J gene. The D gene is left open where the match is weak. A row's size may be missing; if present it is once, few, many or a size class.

CDR3: CASSQEEGGGPTGELFF; DNA: TGTGCCAGCAGCCAAGAAGAGGGCGGGGGGCCCACCGGGGAGCTGTTTTTT; size: NA; D: TRBD2; V: TRBV3-1/TRBV3-2; J: TRBJ2-2
CDR3: CASSKGTGSSTDTQYF; DNA: TGTGCCAGTAGTAAAGGGACAGGCTCTAGCACAGATACGCAGTATTTT; size: few; D: TRBD1; V: TRBV19; J: TRBJ2-3
CDR3: CASSAGVYNEQFF; DNA: TGTGCCAGCAGCGCAGGGGTCTACAATGAGCAGTTCTTC; size: NA; D: NA; V: TRBV6-5; J: TRBJ2-1
CDR3: CASSRGTGGIAQYF; DNA: TGTGCCAGCAGCAGGGGCACGGGCGGAATTGCGCAGTACTTC; size: once; D: NA; V: TRBV3-1/TRBV3-2; J: TRBJ2-7
CDR3: CASSPRVSDTEAFF; DNA: TGTGCCAGCAGCCCCAGGGTTTCGGACACTGAAGCTTTCTTT; size: NA; D: NA; V: TRBV9; J: TRBJ1-1
CDR3: CASRRRAGPSTDTQYF; DNA: TGTGCCAGCAGGAGGAGAGCGGGCCCTAGCACAGATACGCAGTATTTT; size: NA; D: NA; V: TRBV7-2; J: TRBJ2-3
CDR3: CASSPRQGESPVYYEQYF; DNA: TGTGCCAGCTCACCACGACAGGGGGAGTCTCCCGTCTACTACGAGCAGTACTTC; size: NA; D: TRBD1; V: TRBV18; J: TRBJ2-7
CDR3: CASGSPDLKETQYF; DNA: TGTGCTAGTGGTTCCCCGGACTTAAAAGAGACCCAGTACTTC; size: NA; D: NA; V: TRBV12-5; J: TRBJ2-5
CDR3: CSVTPQGGDTIYF; DNA: TGCAGCGTGACCCCACAGGGAGGGGACACCATATATTTT; size: NA; D: NA; V: TRBV29-1; J: TRBJ1-3
CDR3: CASSPPPTSGRAYEQYF; DNA: TGTGCCAGCAGCCCCCCCCCGACTAGCGGGAGAGCCTACGAGCAGTACTTC; size: once; D: TRBD2; V: TRBV9; J: TRBJ2-7
CDR3: CASSIDRGYGYTF; DNA: TGTGCCAGCAGTATTGACAGGGGCTATGGCTACACCTTC; size: NA; D: TRBD1; V: TRBV27; J: TRBJ1-2
CDR3: CASSPPVAQHTDTQYF; DNA: TGTGCCAGCTCACCACCAGTTGCACAGCACACAGATACGCAGTATTTT; size: NA; D: NA; V: TRBV18; J: TRBJ2-3
CDR3: CASSSAGTGELFF; DNA: TGTGCCAGCAGTTCTGCGGGGACCGGGGAGCTGTTTTTT; size: NA; D: NA; V: TRBV12-3/TRBV12-4; J: TRBJ2-2
CDR3: CASRRGRGSPLHF; DNA: TGTGCCAGTAGGAGGGGGAGAGGTTCACCCCTCCACTTT; size: few; D: NA; V: TRBV19; J: TRBJ1-6
CDR3: CASSGTSGYTDTQYF; DNA: TGTGCCAGCAGCGGGACTAGCGGATACACAGATACGCAGTATTTT; size: once; D: TRBD2; V: TRBV9; J: TRBJ2-3
CDR3: CASSLSYAGQGMTDTQYF; DNA: TGTGCCAGCAGCTTATCCTACGCGGGACAGGGGATGACAGATACGCAGTATTTT; size: NA; D: TRBD1; V: TRBV7-2; J: TRBJ2-3
CDR3: CASTTPGQGNSPLHF; DNA: TGTGCCAGTACAACTCCGGGACAGGGTAATTCACCCCTCCACTTT; size: NA; D: TRBD1; V: TRBV19; J: TRBJ1-6
CDR3: CASSPPGGEGLGEQFF; DNA: TGTGCCAGCAGCCCCCCTGGGGGGGAGGGCCTCGGGGAGCAGTTCTTC; size: once; D: TRBD2; V: TRBV7-9; J: TRBJ2-1
CDR3: CAISHTGTGGNEQYF; DNA: TGTGCCATCAGTCACACCGGGACAGGGGGCAACGAGCAGTACTTC; size: NA; D: TRBD1; V: TRBV10-3; J: TRBJ2-7
CDR3: CASSFSGLTGELFF; DNA: TGTGCCAGCAGTTTCAGCGGGTTAACCGGGGAGCTGTTTTTT; size: NA; D: NA; V: TRBV2; J: TRBJ2-2
CDR3: CASSIGGLGAQETQYF; DNA: TGTGCCAGTAGTATAGGGGGACTAGGGGCCCAAGAGACCCAGTACTTC; size: NA; D: TRBD2; V: TRBV19; J: TRBJ2-5
CDR3: CASSYGGLTSTDTQYF; DNA: TGTGCCAGCAGTTACGGGGGACTAACTAGCACAGATACGCAGTATTTT; size: NA; D: TRBD2; V: TRBV6-5; J: TRBJ2-3
CDR3: CASSQDKDRPNTGELFF; DNA: TGCGCCAGCAGCCAAGATAAAGACAGACCGAACACCGGGGAGCTGTTTTTT; size: NA; D: NA; V: TRBV4-3; J: TRBJ2-2
CDR3: CASSGRTFKNTEAFF; DNA: TGTGCCAGCTCTGGACGGACATTTAAAAACACTGAAGCTTTCTTT; size: few; D: NA; V: TRBV19; J: TRBJ1-1
CDR3: CASSRDSATNEKLFF; DNA: TGTGCCAGCAGCCGCGACAGTGCAACTAATGAAAAACTGTTTTTT; size: NA; D: NA; V: TRBV3-1/TRBV3-2; J: TRBJ1-4
CDR3: CASSLQGADEQFF; DNA: TGTGCCAGCAGCTTACAGGGGGCCGATGAGCAGTTCTTC; size: NA; D: TRBD1; V: TRBV7-2; J: TRBJ2-1
CDR3: CASSLGQGAITEAFF; DNA: TGTGCCAGCAGCTTGGGGCAGGGGGCTATCACTGAAGCTTTCTTT; size: NA; D: TRBD1; V: TRBV5-5; J: TRBJ1-1